The TCR beta chain described here comes from a study of blood T cell repertoires in COVID-19. On the study more broadly: COVID-19 samples from acute and convalescent phases originated in the United States, Italy and Spain. PBMCs, B-cell-depleted T cells, or T cells were the source of the cDNA or gDNA that made up the material.

This clone was detected only once. CDR1 is SGHRS, CDR2 YFSETQ, per germline. The V and J ends lost 2 bases and 5 bases, in that order; junction bases with no gene match: 9. This CDR3 contains 15 residues. Authors' processing steps: Reference gene primers were amplified, and this amplification served to estimate nucleated cell counts. Sequencing was performed with immunoSEQ multiplex PCR; in TCRdb, only in-frame clones are kept and a portion is missing. That table supplies the V and J calls and clone size; D and trimming were determined from the DNA. Of under 85,000 clones in the sample, about three quarters are singletons; the top ten hold around 10%.

Material: peripheral blood. This receptor was taken from a human donor in a cohort sampled during active COVID-19. The chain combines TRBV5-1 with TRBJ2-5, with 7 bases matching TRBD1. This CDR3 reads CASSFIPGQWETQYF. The CDR3 DNA is TGCGCCAGCAGCTTCATCCCGGGACAGTGGGAGACCCAGTACTTC.